This T cell receptor (beta chain) was documented in a study of blood T cell repertoires in COVID-19. On the study more broadly: Donors in the United States, Italy and Spain gave samples during acute or convalescent COVID-19. T cells, B-cell-depleted T cells, or PBMCs provided the cDNA or gDNA that served as material.

Source study methods: Reference gene primer amplification gave estimated nucleated cell counts. The data were produced by immunoSEQ multiplex PCR, yet TCRdb's version contains in-frame clones alone and is incomplete. V and J calls and clone size come straight from that table; D and trimming were deduced from the DNA. The table has about 23,000 clones, roughly 94% seen once. This clone was detected only a few times. Specimen: peripheral blood. This clonotype originated in a woman in her 50s with active COVID-19.

CDR3 loop: CASSVGTVPASEQYF. The CDR3 region has the DNA TGTGCCAGCAGCGTAGGGACAGTCCCTGCTAGCGAGCAGTACTTC. This chain joins TRBV9 and TRBJ2-7, with a tentative D call TRBD1 (6 bases). Trimming removed 0 bases at V and 6 bases at J, with 16 bases between. Germline lookup yields CDR1 SGDLS and CDR2 YYNGEE. The CDR3 loop spans 15 amino acids.